This T cell receptor beta chain was sequenced for a study of blood T cell repertoires in COVID-19. Looking at the study overall: Samples of COVID-19 (acute and convalescent) were obtained from the United States, Italy and Spain. T cells, B-cell-depleted T cells, or PBMCs provided the cDNA or gDNA that served as material.

In the authors' methods: Amplification with reference gene primers provided the estimates of nucleated cell counts. Sequencing used immunoSEQ multiplex PCR; TCRdb keeps in-frame clones, though not all of them. That table is the source of V, J and clone size, and D and trimming were worked out from the DNA. The sample has more than 150,000 clones; roughly four fifths are singletons. After removal of 5 bases from V and 2 bases from J, the junction contained 7 bases not matched to a gene. The CDR3 extends over 15 amino acids. In germline, CDR1 is SQVTM, CDR2 ANQGSEA. This chain uses TRBV29-1 with TRBJ2-3, with 10 bases matching TRBD2. The TCR originated in a man over 45 who had recovered from COVID-19. The sequenced sample consisted of peripheral blood. CDR3 residues: CSVRPTSGYTDTQYF. The CDR3 nucleotides read TGCAGCGTTCGACCGACTAGCGGGTACACAGATACGCAGTATTTT.